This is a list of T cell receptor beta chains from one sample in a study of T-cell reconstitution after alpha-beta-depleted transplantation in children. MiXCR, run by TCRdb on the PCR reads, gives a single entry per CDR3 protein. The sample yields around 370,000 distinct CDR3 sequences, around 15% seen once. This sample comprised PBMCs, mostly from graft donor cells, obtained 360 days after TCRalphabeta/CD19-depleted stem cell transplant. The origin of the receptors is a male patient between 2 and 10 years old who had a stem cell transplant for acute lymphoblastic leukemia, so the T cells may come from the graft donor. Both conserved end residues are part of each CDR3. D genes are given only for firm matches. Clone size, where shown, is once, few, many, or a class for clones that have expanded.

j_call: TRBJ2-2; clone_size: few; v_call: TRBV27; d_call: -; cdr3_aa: CASSLYSLHRAGELFF; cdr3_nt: TGTGCCAGCAGTTTATATTCCCTCCACAGGGCCGGGGAGCTGTTTTTT
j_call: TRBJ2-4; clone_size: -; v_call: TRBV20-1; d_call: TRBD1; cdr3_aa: CSASRGQGIQYF; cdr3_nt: TGCAGTGCTTCCAGGGGGCAGGGCATTCAGTACTTC
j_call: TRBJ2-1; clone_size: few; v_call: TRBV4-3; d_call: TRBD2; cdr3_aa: CASSQEHFSGNNEQFF; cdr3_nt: TGCGCCAGCAGCCAAGAACACTTTAGCGGGAATAATGAGCAGTTCTTC
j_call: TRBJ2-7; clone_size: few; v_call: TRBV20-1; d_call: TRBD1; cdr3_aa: CSATPGGQGRNEQYF; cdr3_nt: TGCAGTGCTACCCCTGGTGGACAGGGGAGGAACGAGCAGTACTTC
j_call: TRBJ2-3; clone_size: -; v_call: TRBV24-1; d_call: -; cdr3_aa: CGASEDSYTQYF; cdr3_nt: TGTGGCGCCAGTGAAGACAGTTATACGCAGTATTTT
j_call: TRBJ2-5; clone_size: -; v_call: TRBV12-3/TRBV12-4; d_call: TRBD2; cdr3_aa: CASSWGGWETQYF; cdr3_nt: TGTGCCAGCAGTTGGGGAGGGTGGGAGACCCAGTACTTC
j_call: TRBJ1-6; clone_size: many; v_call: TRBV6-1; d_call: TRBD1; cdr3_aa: CASSEQGVDSPLHF; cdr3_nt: TGTGCCAGCAGTGAACAGGGGGTAGATTCACCCCTCCACTTT
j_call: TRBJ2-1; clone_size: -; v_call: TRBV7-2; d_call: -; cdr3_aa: CASSLLTLRNEQFF; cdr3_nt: TGTGCCAGCAGCTTACTAACCCTACGTAATGAGCAGTTCTTC
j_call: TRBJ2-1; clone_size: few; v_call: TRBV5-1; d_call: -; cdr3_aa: CASSRRSNEQFF; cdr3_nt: TGCGCCAGCAGTCGGCGGTCCAATGAGCAGTTCTTC
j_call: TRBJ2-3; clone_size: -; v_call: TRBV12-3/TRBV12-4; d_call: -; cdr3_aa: CAISLGDSIIFRGADTQYF; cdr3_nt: TGTGCCATCAGTTTAGGGGACTCCATAATATTCCGTGGCGCAGATACGCAGTATTTT
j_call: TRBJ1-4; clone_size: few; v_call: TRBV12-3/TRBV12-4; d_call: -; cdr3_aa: CASSLALWRTNEKLFF; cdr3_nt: TGTGCCAGCAGTTTAGCCCTTTGGCGGACTAATGAAAAACTGTTTTTT
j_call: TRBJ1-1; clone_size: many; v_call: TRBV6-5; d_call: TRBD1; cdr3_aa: CASSYLIQGTSEAFF; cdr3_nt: TGTGCCAGCAGTTACTTAATACAGGGGACCTCTGAAGCTTTCTTT
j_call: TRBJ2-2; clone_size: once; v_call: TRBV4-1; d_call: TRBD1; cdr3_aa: CASSLQGSGGELFF; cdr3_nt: TGCGCCAGCAGCTTACAGGGGTCGGGCGGGGAGCTGTTTTTT
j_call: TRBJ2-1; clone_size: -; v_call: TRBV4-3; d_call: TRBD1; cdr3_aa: CASSQDHRGPLYNEQFF; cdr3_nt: TGCGCCAGCAGCCAAGATCACAGGGGACCCCTCTACAATGAGCAGTTCTTC
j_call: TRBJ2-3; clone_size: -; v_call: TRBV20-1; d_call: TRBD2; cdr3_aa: CSATTSGGTDTQYF; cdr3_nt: TGCAGTGCTACGACTAGCGGGGGCACAGATACGCAGTACTTT
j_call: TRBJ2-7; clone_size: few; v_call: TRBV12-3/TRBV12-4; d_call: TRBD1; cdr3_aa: CASRQGTGSYEQYF; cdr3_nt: TGTGCCAGCAGACAGGGGACAGGCTCCTACGAGCAGTACTTC
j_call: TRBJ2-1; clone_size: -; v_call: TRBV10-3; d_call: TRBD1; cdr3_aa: CAISESGTGMDNEQFF; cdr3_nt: TGTGCCATCAGTGAGTCGGGGACAGGGATGGACAATGAGCAGTTCTTC
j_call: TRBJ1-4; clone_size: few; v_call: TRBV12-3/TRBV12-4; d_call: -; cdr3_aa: CASSLVFGTNEKLFF; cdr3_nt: TGTGCCAGCAGCCTCGTTTTTGGAACTAATGAAAAACTGTTTTTT
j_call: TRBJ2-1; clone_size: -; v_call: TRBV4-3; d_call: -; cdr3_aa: CASSQDQQVYNEQFF; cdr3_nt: TGCGCCAGCAGCCAAGATCAACAGGTCTACAATGAGCAGTTCTTC
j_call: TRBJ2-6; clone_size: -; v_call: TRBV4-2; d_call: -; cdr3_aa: CASSQVGGTPTSGANVLTF; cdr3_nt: TGTGCCAGCAGCCAAGTTGGCGGGACTCCTACCTCTGGGGCCAACGTCCTGACTTTC
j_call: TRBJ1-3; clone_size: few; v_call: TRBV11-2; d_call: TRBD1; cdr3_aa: CASSMQGVRGNTIYF; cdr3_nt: TGTGCCAGCAGCATGCAGGGGGTACGGGGAAACACCATATATTTT
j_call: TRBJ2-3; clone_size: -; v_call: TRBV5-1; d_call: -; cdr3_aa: CASSFLEKRDTDTQYF; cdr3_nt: TGCGCCAGCAGCTTTCTGGAGAAGCGCGACACAGATACGCAGTATTTT
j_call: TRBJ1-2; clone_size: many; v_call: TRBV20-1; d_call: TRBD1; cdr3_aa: CSAEGDSYGYTF; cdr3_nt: TGCAGTGCTGAGGGGGACAGCTATGGCTACACCTTC
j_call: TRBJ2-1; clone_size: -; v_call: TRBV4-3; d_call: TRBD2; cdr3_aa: CASSRGLAGDNEQFF; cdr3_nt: TGCGCCAGCAGCCGGGGACTAGCGGGGGACAATGAGCAGTTCTTC
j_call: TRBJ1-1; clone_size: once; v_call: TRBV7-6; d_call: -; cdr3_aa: CASSISRDPNTEAFF; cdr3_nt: TGTGCCAGCAGTATTTCCCGGGACCCGAACACTGAAGCTTTCTTT
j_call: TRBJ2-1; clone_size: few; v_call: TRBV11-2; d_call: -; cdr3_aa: CASSTPRGGEQFF; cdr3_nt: TGTGCCAGCAGCACACCTAGAGGGGGTGAGCAGTTCTTC
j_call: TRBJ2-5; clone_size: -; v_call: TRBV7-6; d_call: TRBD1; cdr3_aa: CASSLEAGQGGAQYF; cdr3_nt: TGTGCCAGCAGCTTAGAGGCCGGACAGGGGGGGGCCCAGTACTTC
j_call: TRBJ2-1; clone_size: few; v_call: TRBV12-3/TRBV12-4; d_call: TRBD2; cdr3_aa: CASSLAGVGTSAHEQFF; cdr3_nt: TGTGCCAGCAGTTTGGCAGGGGTCGGGACTAGCGCTCATGAGCAGTTCTTC
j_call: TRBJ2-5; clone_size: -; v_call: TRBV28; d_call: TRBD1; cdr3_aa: CASSLGQTLQETQYF; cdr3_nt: TGTGCCAGCAGTTTGGGACAGACACTTCAAGAGACCCAGTACTTC
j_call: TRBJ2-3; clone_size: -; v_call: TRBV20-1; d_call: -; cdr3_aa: CSAMAIGRSAWADTQYF; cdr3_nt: TGCAGTGCTATGGCGATCGGGAGATCCGCTTGGGCAGATACGCAGTATTTT
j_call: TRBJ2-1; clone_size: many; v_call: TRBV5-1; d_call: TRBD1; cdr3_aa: CASSLSGQDYNEQFF; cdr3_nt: TGCGCCAGCAGCTTGAGCGGACAGGATTACAATGAGCAGTTCTTC
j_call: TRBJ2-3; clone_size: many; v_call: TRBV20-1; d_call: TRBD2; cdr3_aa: CSARRMEGLAGDTQYF; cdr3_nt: TGCAGTGCTAGGAGGATGGAGGGACTAGCGGGAGATACGCAGTATTTT
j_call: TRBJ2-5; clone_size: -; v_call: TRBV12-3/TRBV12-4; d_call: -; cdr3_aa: CASSFGGDETQYF; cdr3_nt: TGTGCCAGCAGTTTCGGAGGGGATGAGACCCAGTACTTC
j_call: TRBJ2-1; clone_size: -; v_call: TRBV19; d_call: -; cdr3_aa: CASSPGAPHNEQFF; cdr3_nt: TGTGCCAGTAGCCCTGGGGCCCCGCACAATGAGCAGTTCTTC
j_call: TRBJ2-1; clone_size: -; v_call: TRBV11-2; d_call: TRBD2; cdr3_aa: CASSPMGLAGESSYNEQFF; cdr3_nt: TGTGCCAGCAGCCCTATGGGACTAGCGGGAGAGTCCTCCTACAATGAGCAGTTCTTC
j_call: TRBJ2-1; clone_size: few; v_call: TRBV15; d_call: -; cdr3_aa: CATSTARRNEQFF; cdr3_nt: TGTGCCACCAGCACAGCTCGGAGGAATGAGCAGTTCTTC
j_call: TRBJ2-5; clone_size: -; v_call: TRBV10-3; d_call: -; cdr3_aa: CAIRGGKETQYF; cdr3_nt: TGTGCCATCAGGGGCGGGAAAGAGACCCAGTACTTC
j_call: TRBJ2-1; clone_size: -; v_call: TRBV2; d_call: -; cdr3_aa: CASSDRGSSYNEQFF; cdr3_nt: TGTGCCAGCAGTGATCGGGGAAGCTCCTACAATGAGCAGTTCTTC
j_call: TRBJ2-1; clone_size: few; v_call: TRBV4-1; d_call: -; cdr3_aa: CASSQPTTGNLDFTGYNEQFF; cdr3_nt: TGCGCCAGCAGCCAGCCAACCACCGGGAACTTAGATTTTACGGGTTACAATGAGCAGTTCTTC
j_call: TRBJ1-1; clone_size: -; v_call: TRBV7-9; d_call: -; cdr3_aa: CASSLAWVSENTEAFF; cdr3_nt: TGTGCCAGCAGCTTAGCGTGGGTTTCAGAGAACACTGAAGCTTTCTTT
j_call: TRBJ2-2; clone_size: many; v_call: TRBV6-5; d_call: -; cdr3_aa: CASSYSQAGAGTGELFF; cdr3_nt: TGTGCCAGCAGCTACTCTCAAGCAGGGGCCGGCACCGGGGAGCTGTTTTTT
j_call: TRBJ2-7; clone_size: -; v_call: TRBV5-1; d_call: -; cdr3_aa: CASSFTTDYEQYF; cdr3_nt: TGCGCCAGCAGCTTCACGACAGACTACGAGCAGTACTTC
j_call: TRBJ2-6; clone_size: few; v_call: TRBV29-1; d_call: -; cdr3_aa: CSVGEPGANVLTF; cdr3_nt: TGCAGCGTTGGGGAGCCTGGGGCCAACGTCCTGACTTTC
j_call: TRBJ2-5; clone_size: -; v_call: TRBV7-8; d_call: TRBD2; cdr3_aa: CASTLAGGGGTQYF; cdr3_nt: TGTGCCAGCACCTTAGCGGGAGGCGGTGGGACCCAGTACTTC
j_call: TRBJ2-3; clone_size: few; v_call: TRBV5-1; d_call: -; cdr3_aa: CASSAPGWDTDTQYF; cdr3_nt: TGCGCCAGCAGCGCCCCGGGGTGGGACACAGATACGCAGTATTTT
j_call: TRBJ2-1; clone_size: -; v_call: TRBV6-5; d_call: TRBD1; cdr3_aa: CASSFGQGDIEQFF; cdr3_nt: TGTGCCAGCAGTTTTGGACAGGGAGACATTGAGCAGTTCTTC
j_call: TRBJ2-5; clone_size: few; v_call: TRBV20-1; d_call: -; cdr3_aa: CSARDRGYGANLQETQYF; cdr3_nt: TGCAGTGCTAGAGATAGAGGGTACGGAGCTAACCTTCAAGAGACCCAGTACTTC
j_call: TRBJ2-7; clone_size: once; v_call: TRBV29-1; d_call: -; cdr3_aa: CSGQGPYEQYF; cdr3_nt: TGCAGCGGGCAGGGACCCTACGAGCAGTACTTC
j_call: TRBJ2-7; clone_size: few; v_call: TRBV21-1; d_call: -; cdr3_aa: CASSNSSHEQYF; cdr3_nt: TGTGCCAGCAGCAACTCATCGCACGAGCAGTACTTC
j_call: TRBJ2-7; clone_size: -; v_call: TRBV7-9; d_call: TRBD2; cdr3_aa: CASSLMSAGDEQYF; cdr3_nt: TGTGCCAGCAGCTTAATGTCCGCGGGGGACGAGCAGTACTTC
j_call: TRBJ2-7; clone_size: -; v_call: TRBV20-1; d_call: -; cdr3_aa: CSARDVELVLYEQYF; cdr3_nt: TGCAGTGCTAGAGATGTGGAACTAGTCCTCTACGAGCAGTACTTC
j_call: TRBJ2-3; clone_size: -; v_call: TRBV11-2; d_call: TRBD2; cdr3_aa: CASSLTSGRPLRLTDTQYF; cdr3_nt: TGTGCCAGCAGCTTGACTAGCGGGAGGCCTCTTAGGCTCACAGATACGCAGTATTTT
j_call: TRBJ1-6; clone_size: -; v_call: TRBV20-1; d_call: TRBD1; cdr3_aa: CSARGVGLGQDNSPLHF; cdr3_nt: TGCAGTGCTAGAGGCGTCGGATTGGGACAGGATAATTCACCCCTCCACTTT
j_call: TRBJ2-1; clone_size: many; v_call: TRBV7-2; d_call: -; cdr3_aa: CASSPSGLYNEQFF; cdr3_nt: TGTGCCAGCAGCCCCTCGGGACTTTACAATGAGCAGTTCTTC
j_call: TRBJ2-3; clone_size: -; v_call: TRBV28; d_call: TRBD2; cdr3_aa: CASSLHPLLAGFADTQYF; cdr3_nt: TGTGCCAGCAGCCTGCATCCCTTACTAGCGGGATTCGCAGATACGCAGTATTTT
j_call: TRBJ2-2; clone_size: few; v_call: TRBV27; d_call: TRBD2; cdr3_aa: CASSWEGRKNTGELFF; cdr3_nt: TGTGCCAGCAGTTGGGAGGGACGGAAAAACACCGGGGAGCTGTTTTTT
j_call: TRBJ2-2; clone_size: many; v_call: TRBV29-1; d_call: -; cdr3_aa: CSGRDGPGELFF; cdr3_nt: TGCAGCGGGAGGGACGGGCCCGGGGAGCTGTTTTTT